Below are 3 T cell receptor beta chains sequenced from a single sample in a study of blood T cell repertoires in COVID-19. Profiled with immunoSEQ multiplex PCR; TCRdb holds only in-frame clones, not every one. Of about 180,000 clones in the sample, more than 70% were seen once. The specimen was PBMCs or T cells enriched from blood (not recorded which). All receptors come from a man aged 35 to 55 who had recovered from COVID-19.

This clone was seen a few times. The chain uses TRBV3-1 (or the pseudogene TRBV3-2) and TRBJ1-1; the match to TRBD1 covers 10 bases. Looked up from germline, CDR1 is LGHDT and CDR2 is YNNKEL (reference sequence). CDR3 length equals 18 residues. The ends lost 0 bases at V and 3 bases at J; junction bases unmatched: 10. Written as DNA, the CDR3 is TGTGCCAGCAGCCAAGATGGCCTGACGACAGGGGGCGACACTGAAGCTTTCTTT. Residues: CASSQDGLTTGGDTEAFF.

This clone was seen only once. This chain uses TRBV6-5 with TRBJ1-1, with TRBD1 identical over 7 bases. The CDR3 spans 13 residues. Germline V lookup: CDR1 MNHEY, CDR2 SVGAGI. With 7 bases clipped from V and 6 bases from J, the junction kept 8 bases outside the gene matches. CDR3 loop: CASNQQGSAEAFF. In nucleotides, the CDR3 is TGTGCCAGCAACCAACAGGGGTCAGCTGAAGCTTTCTTT.

The CDR3 spells CASSALTYDGYTF. The CDR3 bases are TGTGCCAGTAGTGCCCTCACATACGATGGCTACACCTTC. The chain joins TRBV19 to TRBJ1-2; no clear D gene. The germline CDR1 and CDR2 sequences are LNHDA and SQIVND (reference sequence). The CDR3 contains 13 residues. Trimming cost V 5 bases and J 6 bases, with 13 bases left between them.